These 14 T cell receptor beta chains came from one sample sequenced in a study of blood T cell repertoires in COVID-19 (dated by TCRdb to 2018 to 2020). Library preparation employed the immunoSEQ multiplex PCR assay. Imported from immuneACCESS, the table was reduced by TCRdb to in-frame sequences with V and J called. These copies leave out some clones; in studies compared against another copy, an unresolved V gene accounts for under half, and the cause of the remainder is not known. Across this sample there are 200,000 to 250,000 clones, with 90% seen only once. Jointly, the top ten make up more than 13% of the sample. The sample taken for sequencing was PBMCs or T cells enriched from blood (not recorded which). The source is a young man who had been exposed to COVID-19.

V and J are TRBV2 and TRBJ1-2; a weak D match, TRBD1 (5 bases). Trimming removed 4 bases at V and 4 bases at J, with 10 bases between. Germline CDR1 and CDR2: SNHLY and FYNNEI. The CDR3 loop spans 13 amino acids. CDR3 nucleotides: TGTGCCAGCAGTGTTCAGGGCCGCTATGGCTACACCTTC. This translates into CASSVQGRYGYTF. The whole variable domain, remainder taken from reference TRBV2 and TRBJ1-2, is EPEVTQTPSHQVTQMGQEVILRCVPISNHLYFYWYRQILGQKVEFLVSFYNNEISEKSEIFDDQFSVERPDGSNFTLKIRSTKLEDSAMYFCASSVQGRYGYTFGSGTRLTVV.

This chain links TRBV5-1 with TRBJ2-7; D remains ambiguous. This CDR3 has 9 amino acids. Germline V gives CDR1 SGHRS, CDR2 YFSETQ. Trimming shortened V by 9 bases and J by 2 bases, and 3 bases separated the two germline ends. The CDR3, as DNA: TGCGCCACTACCTACGAGCAGTACTTC. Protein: CATTYEQYF.

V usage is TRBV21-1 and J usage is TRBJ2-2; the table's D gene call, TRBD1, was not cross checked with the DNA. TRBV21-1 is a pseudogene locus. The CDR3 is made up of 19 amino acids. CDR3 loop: CASSKGVRTGELDTGELFF. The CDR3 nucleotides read TGTGCCAGCAGCAAAGGGGTACGGACAGGGGAGTTGGACACCGGGGAGCTGTTTTTT.

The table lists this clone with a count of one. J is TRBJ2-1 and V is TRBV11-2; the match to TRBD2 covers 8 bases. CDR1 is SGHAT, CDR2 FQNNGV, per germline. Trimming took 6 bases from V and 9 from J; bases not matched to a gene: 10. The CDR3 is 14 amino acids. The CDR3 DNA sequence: TGTGCCAGCAGTTCTGACGCACGGGGGGGTGAGCAGTTCTTC. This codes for CASSSDARGGEQFF.

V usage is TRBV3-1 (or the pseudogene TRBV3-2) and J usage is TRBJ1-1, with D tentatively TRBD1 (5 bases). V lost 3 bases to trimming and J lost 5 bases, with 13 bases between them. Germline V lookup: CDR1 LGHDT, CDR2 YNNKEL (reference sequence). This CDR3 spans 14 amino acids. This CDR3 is CASSQPDRGTEAFF. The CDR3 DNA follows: TGTGCCAGCAGCCAGCCCGACAGAGGTACTGAAGCTTTCTTT.

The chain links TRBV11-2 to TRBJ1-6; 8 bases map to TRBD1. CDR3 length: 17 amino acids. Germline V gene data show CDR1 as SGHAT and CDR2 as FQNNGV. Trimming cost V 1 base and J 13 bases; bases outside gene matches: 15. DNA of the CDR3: TGTGCCAGCAGCTTAGTCTCGGGCAGGGGGCCTGGGGTGCCCCTCCACTTT. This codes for CASSLVSGRGPGVPLHF.

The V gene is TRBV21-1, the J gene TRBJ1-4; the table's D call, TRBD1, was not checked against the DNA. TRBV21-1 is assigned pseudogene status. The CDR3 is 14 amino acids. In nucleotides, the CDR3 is TGTGCCAGCAGCTCTCCCTGGGCTTGTGAAAAACTGTTTTTT. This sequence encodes CASSSPWACEKLFF.

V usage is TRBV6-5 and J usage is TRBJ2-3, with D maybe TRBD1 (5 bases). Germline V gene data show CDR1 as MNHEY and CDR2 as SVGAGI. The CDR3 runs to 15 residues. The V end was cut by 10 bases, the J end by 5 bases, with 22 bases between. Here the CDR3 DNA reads TGTGCCACCCGCCGGACACTATCCACTTTAGATACGCAGTATTTT. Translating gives CATRRTLSTLDTQYF.

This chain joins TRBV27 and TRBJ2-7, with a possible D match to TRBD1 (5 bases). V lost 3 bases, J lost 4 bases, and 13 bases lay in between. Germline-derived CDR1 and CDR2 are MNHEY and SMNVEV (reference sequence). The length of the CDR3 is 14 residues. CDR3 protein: CASSFGARKYEQYF. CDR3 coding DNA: TGTGCCAGCAGTTTTGGGGCTAGAAAGTACGAGCAGTACTTC.

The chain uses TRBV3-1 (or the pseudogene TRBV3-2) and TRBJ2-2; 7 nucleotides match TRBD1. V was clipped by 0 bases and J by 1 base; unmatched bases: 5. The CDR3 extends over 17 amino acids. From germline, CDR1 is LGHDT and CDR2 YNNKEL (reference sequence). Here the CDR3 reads CASSQDSGTENTGELFF. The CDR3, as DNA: TGTGCCAGCAGCCAAGATTCCGGGACAGAGAACACCGGGGAGCTGTTTTTT.

CDR3: CASKASGANTGELFF. The CDR3 DNA is TGTGCCAGTAAAGCTAGCGGGGCGAACACCGGGGAGCTGTTTTTT. The V and J genes are TRBV2 and TRBJ2-2, with TRBD2 matching 9 bases. Looked up from germline, CDR1 is SNHLY and CDR2 is FYNNEI. With 9 bases clipped from V and 0 bases from J, the junction kept 5 bases outside the gene matches. This CDR3 comprises 15 residues.

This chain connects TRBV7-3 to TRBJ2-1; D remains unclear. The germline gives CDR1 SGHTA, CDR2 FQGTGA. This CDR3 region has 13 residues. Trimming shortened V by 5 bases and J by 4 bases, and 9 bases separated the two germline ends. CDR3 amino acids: CASSPSRYNEQFF. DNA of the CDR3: TGTGCCAGCAGCCCCTCGCGGTACAATGAGCAGTTCTTC.

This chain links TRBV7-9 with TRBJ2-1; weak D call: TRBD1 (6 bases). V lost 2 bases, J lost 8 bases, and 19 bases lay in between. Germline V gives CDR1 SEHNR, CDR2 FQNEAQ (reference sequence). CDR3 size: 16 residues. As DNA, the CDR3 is TGTGCCAGCAGCTTATGGTCGAAGGGGGAAGGCGATGAGCAGTTCTTC. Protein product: CASSLWSKGEGDEQFF.

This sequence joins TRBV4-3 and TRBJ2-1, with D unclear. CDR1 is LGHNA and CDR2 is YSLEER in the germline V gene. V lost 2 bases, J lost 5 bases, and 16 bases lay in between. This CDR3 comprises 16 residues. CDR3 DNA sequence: TGCGCCAGCAGCCAACAGGCAGGTACTCTCAACAATGAGCAGTTCTTC. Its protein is CASSQQAGTLNNEQFF.